The entry below gives a single T cell receptor beta chain sequence along with its context. Sequencing used immunoSEQ multiplex PCR; TCRdb keeps in-frame clones, though not all of them. The sample shows hundreds of thousands of clones, under 90% of them seen only once. The source of the sample is a study of blood T cell repertoires in COVID-19. Study information: Collection of acute and convalescent COVID-19 samples took place in the United States, Italy and Spain.

V lost 5 bases to trimming and J lost 5 bases; unmatched junction nucleotides: 7. The CDR3 consists of 14 residues. The germline CDR1 and CDR2 sequences are SGHVS and FNYEAQ. The receptor was derived from a woman older than 75 with active or convalescent COVID-19. The V and J genes are TRBV7-6 and TRBJ2-7, with 9 nucleotides matching TRBD1. Sequencing was performed on peripheral blood. CDR3 sequence (DNA): TGTGCCAGCAGCAAGGGACAGGGAGTTAACGAGCAGTACTTC. This gives the protein CASSKGQGVNEQYF.